A single T cell receptor (beta chain) is shown here with its context. Its target is unknown. Sequencing was performed with immunoSEQ multiplex PCR; in TCRdb, only in-frame clones are kept and a portion is missing. This table has 25,000 to 35,000 clones, around 88% appearing once. V was shortened by 2 bases and J by 4 bases, with 15 bases between the two germline ends. Germline V CDR1 and CDR2: MNHNS, SASEGT. This CDR3 contains 15 residues. Patients with autoimmune history or systemic immunosuppression were excluded. This sample was taken from a study of OX40 agonist ivuxolimab in advanced cancers. The wider study: The treatment was a fully human IgG2 OX40 agonist, ivuxolimab. Aged roughly 23 to 79 with a mean of 60 years, they were roughly 83% male.

Study results and caveats: In the expanded peripheral T cells, antigen specificity was never determined.

The material sequenced was CD4+ or CD8+ T cells sorted from blood, taken in a trial of the OX40 agonist ivuxolimab. The rearrangement uses TRBV6-1 and TRBJ2-7, with a possible D match to TRBD1 (8 bases). The TCR sequence derives from an adult with an advanced solid tumor such as melanoma, head and neck, liver or kidney cancer. CDR3 residues: CASSEIQGGRYEQYF. CDR3 nucleotides: TGTGCCAGCAGTGAAATACAGGGGGGGAGGTACGAGCAGTACTTC.